This T cell receptor (beta chain) was found in a study of CXCR3-negative and CXCR3-positive naive CD8 T cells. Via 5' RACE with UMI labels, TRB cDNA libraries were prepared. TCRdb re-called the 5' RACE reads and gives one entry per CDR3 protein, without DNA. The ten top clones account for approximately 1.5%, within a sample of 50,000 to 55,000 distinct CDR3 sequences. This CDR3 spans 16 amino acids. The germline gives CDR1 LNHNV, CDR2 YYDKDF (reference sequence). The sequenced material came from naive CXCR3- CD8+ T cells from blood. The sample's subset: CD45RO-CCR7+CD27+CD95- naive CD8+ T cells lacking CXCR3 (TNR3-). This TCR was sampled from a human donor in good health. Some clones in this sample may be carry-over from other donors' samples. This rearrangement joins TRBV15 to TRBJ2-7; the TCRdb call, TRBD2, lacks DNA for checking. The CDR3: CATSLFFVAGDHEQYF.